The sequence of this T cell receptor (beta chain) was determined in a study of cytomegalovirus exposure and HLA in healthy donors (dated by TCRdb to the late 2010s). About the study as a whole: An earlier analysis of 587 of the donors reported approximately 300 Gb of sequence data and 117 million unique TCR beta sequences obtained from approximately 180 million T cells. Roughly 300 gigabases of sequencing data and 91 million or so unique TCR sequences made up an early release that covered 500 to 650 HLA-typed donors. In the later analysis, no new phenotypic data were used to find candidate immune exposures; instead, reliance was placed on TCR beta sequences and their occurrence across donors. HLA typing covered class I and class II loci at four-digit resolution. Of the 350 to 450 genotyped donors, over 80% were placed in the genetic ancestry cluster associated with self-reported Caucasian donors. An earlier analysis of around 580 of the donors used high-throughput TCR beta sequencing to judge whether each TCR beta V gene segment behaved as functional or pseudogenic. In addition to the first cohort of 666 subjects, a separate validation cohort of 120 different subjects was used. The study aimed to test whether cataloging public T cell receptors could reveal signatures of past pathogen exposure. Genome-wide SNP genotypes for about 65% of the 666 donors were used in a later genetic analysis, which treated that subset as a discovery cohort. Alongside the repertoire data, information on donor age, sex, ethnicity and CMV serostatus was compiled. A later analysis re-examined previously published TCR beta repertoires from roughly 720 donors and added high-resolution HLA genotyping to investigate patterns of TCR occurrence. High-throughput TCR immunosequencing, statistical association of individual TCRs with disease status, and machine learning were combined to predict cytomegalovirus infection status. Every discovery cohort repertoire had been produced on one sequencing platform. Because of strong linkage in the cohort, four to six DR-DQ haplotypes were treated as single units for association and clustering. Across some 400 genotyped donors of the cohort, an average of approximately 220,000 unique TCR beta nucleotide sequences per donor were sequenced, and around 19% of those sequences were non-productive. The T cell repertoires of some 700 subjects were profiled by immunosequencing and related to cytomegalovirus serostatus. Typing coverage varied by locus: roughly 629-640 donors for A, B, C, DRB1 and DQB1; approximately 500 for DQA1; about 590 for DPA1; 400 to 480 for DPB1.

From its cysteine to its phenylalanine, the CDR3 spans 16 amino acids. Here the CDR3 DNA is all that survives: 48 bases in frame from base 1. V was cut back by 5 bases and J by 5 bases, leaving a gap of 18 bases between them. CDR1 and CDR2 (SGHVS, FQNEAQ) derive from the germline V gene. Of note for this clone: Its antigen remains unidentified. Per-nucleotide qualities are absent, and no much larger clonotype sits a single base away.

The cohort comprised some 700 healthy bone marrow donors. Cohort members were all nominally healthy when sampled, although unrecorded immune exposures were likely present. The donor tested CMV seropositive, placing the donor among the 289 seropositive members of the cohort. A peripheral blood sample was collected from each donor, and TCR beta sequencing was performed on peripheral blood mononuclear cells. Genomic DNA was extracted from the blood cell samples with the Qiagen DNeasy Blood Extraction Kit. Beyond this particular receptor, the publication reports: Because counts were too low, more than 15 rarely observed V segments, including chromosome 9 orphons, were excluded from the earlier analysis of fewer than 650 of the donors. According to a later analysis, parvovirus B19, influenza, CMV and Epstein-Barr virus appeared linked to several top co-occurrence clusters. According to a later analysis, most CMV-associated TCR beta chains appeared to be HLA-restricted, and the HLA associations seemed to be driven largely by CMV exposure. CMV serostatus was the only immune exposure information available for the cohort. The cohort was sequenced for TCR beta chains only, and without alpha or paired-chain data the features that could be detected were limited. Because the 87-base-pair reads could not distinguish some IMGT-functional V segments, including TRBV6-2 and TRBV6-3, those segments were excluded. Compared with equally common non-associated chains, HLA-associated TCR beta chains in a later analysis were more clonally expanded and had lower generation probabilities. A cluster of highly shared sequence variants was judged likely to be a technical artifact of the sequencing pipeline. The classifier was reported to diagnose cytomegalovirus status with high specificity and sensitivity in both the original cohort and the validation cohort. While some public TCRs were present in many individuals, most TCR sequences turned up only very rarely across donors. In a later analysis, around 17,000 TCR beta sequences were associated with specific HLA alleles at a false discovery rate of 0.05. Sequencing depth was assumed to be roughly uniform across donors in the presence/absence analyses, though that assumption may not hold. HLA typing was unavailable for some donors at each locus, so association tests used only the typed subset. Assigning TCR associations to individual alleles was difficult when HLA alleles, especially DR and DQ, strongly co-occurred. According to a later genetic analysis, donors in an Asian-associated ancestry cluster had fewer N-insertions in productive TCRs than the approximately 650-donor mean. The study listed over 150 TCR beta chains as associated with cytomegalovirus. Linkage disequilibrium might explain the correlated functional status among segregating V segments, but an unknown experimental factor could not be excluded. The authors suggested that the approach could potentially be extended to other disease states and immunological phenotypes. According to a later analysis, TCR association rates differed among HLA loci, with DRB1 alleles showing the most associated TCRs and HLA-C alleles showing the fewest. A further reported finding was that TCR beta sequences accurately predicted the HLA-A and HLA-B alleles for most subjects in the first cohort. A later genetic analysis associated a missense DCLRE1C variant with V-gene and J-gene trimming of TCR beta chains, and an independent cohort replicated the association. A few of the identified cytomegalovirus-associated TCR beta chains were confirmed in vitro to be specific for cytomegalovirus antigens. In an earlier analysis of 587 of the donors, most TCR beta V segments were observed in productive rearrangements about 90% or about 30% of the time, broadly matching IMGT annotations.

The library was made by the immunoSEQ multiplex PCR assay. A mixture of 60 forward primers for TCR Vbeta segments and 13 reverse primers for TCR Jbeta segments was used in the multiplex PCR. The CDR3 region of rearranged TCR beta genes was amplified from genomic DNA with a multiplex PCR assay. On the Illumina HiSeq System, the amplified TCR beta libraries were sequenced as 87-base-pair reads. The paper's processing steps were these. A later analysis tallied 75 million to 95 million unique TCR beta chains across the 666 repertoires, and around 10 million of those chains were shared by two or more donors. Raw reads were error-corrected and collapsed into unique sequences with a nearest-neighbor algorithm that merged closely related sequences to remove PCR and sequencing errors. V, D and J gene segments were assigned by aligning CDR3 sequences to IMGT reference sequences. For a sequence to be retained, a match of at least six nucleotides was required to both a V gene segment and a J gene segment. Rearrangements were called productive when the CDR3 lacked stop codons and stayed in frame with V and J; all others were non-productive. Following IMGT convention, CDR3 was defined as the stretch from the second conserved V-encoded cysteine up to the conserved J-encoded phenylalanine. The earlier analysis of roughly 590 of the donors excluded any sequence lacking an unambiguous match to a single V gene segment. In an earlier analysis of more than 500 of the donors, a V segment was called functional when productive rearrangements were above 56.7%, and segregating when the standard deviation between donors exceeded 5%. To diagnose cytomegalovirus status from the catalog of TCR beta chain sequences, a statistical classification framework was built. A later analysis assigned V and J genes by comparing TCR nucleotide sequences with IMGT/GENE-DB human TR gene sequences. In a later analysis, CDR3 sequences and most-parsimonious VDJ recombination scenarios were assigned using the TCRdist pipeline. A later analysis defined each TCR beta chain by its CDR3 amino acid sequence plus V-gene family, and excluded reads lacking a unique V-gene family. A later analysis removed 450 to 600 highly shared, low-generation-probability nucleotide sequences to deal with suspected cross-contamination and a sequencing artifact. In a later analysis, a clonal expansion index for each public chain was calculated from normalized within-repertoire ranks of inferred template counts. In a later analysis, generation probabilities were computed using a VDJ recombination model fitted to out-of-frame rearrangements, and the results were checked against IGoR. In a later analysis, hypergeometric tests were used to score TCR-TCR, TCR-HLA and TCR-CMV co-occurrence, with a repertoire-size bias correction applied to TCR pairs. False discovery rates were estimated in a later analysis by permuting HLA or CMV assignments 20 times. In a later analysis, co-occurring TCRs were grouped using DBSCAN, and TCRdist sequence similarity was added for clustering within HLA-allele-positive subsets. For co-occurrence clustering, repertoires with fewer than 30,000 or more than 120,000 public chains were excluded, along with five repertoires with anomalous nucleotide sharing. Here the immuneACCESS table is served through TCRdb, limited to in-frame sequences with V and J called. Missing clones are a known gap in these copies; in checked studies unresolved V genes cover under half, and the rest lacks a known reason. V and J calls plus clone size are reproduced from that table; the DNA served to infer D and trimming. Recorded for this sample are about 120,000 clones; about 74% of them occurred a single time. The ten most abundant clones make up 2.7% of the sample.

The material sequenced was PBMCs. This TCR came from a woman aged 40 to 50 in good health and CMV-seropositive. The rearrangement joined TRBV7-8 to TRBJ2-2, with TRBD2 as a weak D call on 6 bases. This receptor carries the CDR3 CASSMGTSRSTGELFF. The DNA sequence is TGTGCCAGCAGCATGGGGACTTCGCGTTCTACCGGGGAGCTGTTTTTT.